These 2 T cell receptor beta chains came from one sample sequenced in a study of cytomegalovirus exposure and HLA in healthy donors. Primers: 60 Vbeta forward and 13 Jbeta reverse. Clones were read by immunoSEQ multiplex PCR, and TCRdb kept only the in-frame ones, dropping some. The sample has nearly 80,000 clones, roughly 80% seen once. The sequenced sample was PBMCs. These TCRs come from a woman aged 35 to 49 in good health and CMV-seropositive.

In its sample, this clone was seen a few times. The chain links TRBV5-1 to TRBJ1-6; D gene uncertain. CDR3 length equals 17 residues. Per the germline V gene, CDR1 is SGHRS and CDR2 is YFSETQ. V dropped 4 bases and J dropped 0 bases, with 14 bases sitting between them. CDR3 region: CASSRQSPSSYNSPLHF. CDR3 coding DNA: TGCGCCAGCAGCCGACAATCACCGAGCTCCTATAATTCACCCCTCCACTTT.

V usage is TRBV7-2 and J usage is TRBJ1-2, with 11 bases identical to TRBD1. V shed 5 bases, J shed 2 bases, and the junction held 4 bases outside the gene matches. CDR1 and CDR2 from the germline V gene are SGHTA and FQGNSA. The CDR3 spans 15 residues. This CDR3 is CASSLGTGGNYGYTF. As DNA, the CDR3 is TGTGCCAGCAGCCTGGGGACAGGGGGAAACTATGGCTACACCTTC.